Following are 8 T cell receptor beta chains from one sample sequenced in a study of spatial heterogeneity in lung cancer. TCRdb redid the calling of the 5' RACE reads with MiXCR, one entry per CDR3 protein. The repertoire holds some 54,000 distinct CDR3 sequences, with roughly 7.4% as singletons. Time point: blood at routine non-recurrence follow-up after resection. Researchers sequenced whole RNA taken from tumor, nontumor lung or frozen PBMC without sorting. The sequences come from PBMCs, collected at follow-up. The source of these receptors is a female donor with early-stage non-small cell lung cancer.

This clonotype was observed many times. The V gene is TRBV9, the J gene TRBJ2-7; maybe TRBD1 (6 bases). Trimming removed 0 bases at V and 3 bases at J, with 13 bases between. The CDR3 has 15 amino acids. The germline CDR1 and CDR2 sequences are SGDLS and YYNGEE. The CDR3 loop reads CASSVVPGQIYEQYF. The CDR3 DNA follows: TGTGCCAGCAGCGTAGTACCCGGACAGATCTACGAGCAGTACTTC.

V gene TRBV6-6 combines with J gene TRBJ2-7; maybe TRBD2 (7 bases). Germline CDR1 reads MNHNY; CDR2 reads SVGAGI (reference sequence). This CDR3 is built from 16 residues. V lost 2 bases and J lost 5, with 19 bases in between. CDR3 sequence reads: CASSYPPRGALNEQYF. DNA of the CDR3: TGTGCCAGCAGTTACCCCCCCCGGGGGGCTCTAAACGAGCAGTACTTC.

This clonotype was detected ten times or more. This chain joins TRBV12-3 or TRBV12-4 and TRBJ2-5, with 9 positions matching TRBD1. This CDR3 is built from 19 residues. Unmatched junction bases numbered 16, after V lost 0 bases and J lost 5 bases. The CDR3 spells CASSLAYRGTGNLEETQYF. In nucleotides, the CDR3 is TGTGCCAGCAGTTTAGCCTACCGGGGGACAGGGAATTTGGAGGAGACCCAGTACTTC.

In this sample, this clonotype turned up many times. The chain carries TRBV5-1 and TRBJ2-2; 14 nucleotides agree with TRBD2. The CDR3 is 16 residues long. From germline, CDR1 is SGHRS and CDR2 YFSETQ. J was trimmed by 7 bases and V by 5 bases; bases with no gene match: 7. CDR3 sequence: CASRPGLAGGVGELFF. DNA for the CDR3: TGCGCCAGCAGACCCGGACTAGCGGGGGGCGTCGGGGAGCTGTTTTTT.

This clonotype was seen at least ten times. This chain connects TRBV7-7 to TRBJ2-3; 10 nucleotides align to TRBD1. CDR1 SSHAT and CDR2 FNYEAQ come from the germline V gene (reference sequence). With V trimmed by 4 bases and J by 5 bases, 3 bases remained unmatched. The CDR3 contains 14 residues. DNA for the CDR3: TGTGCCAGCAGCTCTGGGACAGGGGAAGATACGCAGTATTTT. It specifies CASSSGTGEDTQYF.

In the case of this clonotype: One junction end does not reproduce the germline sequence, and a read error may be involved. The gene calls are TRBV7-9 and TRBJ1-2, with D possibly matching TRBD1 (6 bases). CDR1 is SEHNR, CDR2 FQNEAQ, per germline (reference sequence). The CDR3 loop spans 15 amino acids. CDR3 sequence: CVSSPGTWMLVGYTF. In DNA form, the CDR3 reads TGTGTCAGCAGCCCCGGGACATGGATGCTTGTAGGCTACACCTTC.

Only a few counts were recorded for this clonotype. The V and J genes are TRBV4-1 and TRBJ2-2; D is uncertain. The ends were cut back, 0 bases at V and 5 bases at J, with 10 bases in the middle. Looked up from germline, CDR1 is MGHRA and CDR2 is YSYEKL. The CDR3 runs to 15 residues. CDR3 DNA sequence: TGCGCCAGCAGCCAAGATCGGGCCCTTACCGGGGAGCTGTTTTTT. Amino acid sequence: CASSQDRALTGELFF.

This clonotype was counted ten times or more. The J gene is TRBJ2-3, the V gene TRBV20-1; 11 bases align to TRBD2. V lost 3 bases to trimming and J lost 2 bases; unmatched junction nucleotides: 7. This CDR3 region has 16 residues. Per the germline V gene, CDR1 is DFQATT and CDR2 is SNEGSKA (reference sequence). CDR3 sequence (DNA): TGCAGTGCTAGTCCATTTAGCGGGGGGGCCACAGATACGCAGTATTTT. As protein: CSASPFSGGATDTQYF.